One sample yielded the 30 T cell receptor beta chains listed below, sequenced in a study of blood T cells in healthy people across ages. Primed by a sample-barcoded 5' primer and a J-beta primer mix, a second PCR proceeded for about 7 to 12 cycles. TCRdb re-analysed the 5' RACE reads in MiXCR, keeping a single row per CDR3 protein. The sample includes hundreds of thousands of distinct CDR3 sequences, 36% seen only once; the top ten take around 13%. Sample: blood. The source of these receptors is a man between 18 and 29 years old in good health.

The chain links TRBV20-1 to TRBJ2-7; D ambiguous. CDR1 and CDR2 from the germline V gene are DFQATT and SNEGSKA (reference sequence). Trimming shortened V by 2 bases and J by 0 bases, and 8 bases separated the two germline ends. CDR3 length equals 13 residues. CDR3 sequence (DNA): TGCAGTGCTAGAAGTGTTAGCTCCTACGAGCAGTACTTC. Protein product: CSARSVSSYEQYF.

The sample holds a few counts of this clonotype. J is TRBJ2-7 and V is TRBV29-1, with TRBD2 identical over 8 bases. Per germline, CDR1 SQVTM and CDR2 ANQGSEA. The CDR3 runs to 13 residues. With 7 bases clipped from V and 7 bases from J, the junction kept 12 bases outside the gene matches. CDR3 nucleotide sequence: TGCAGCGGCGCACAACTAGCGGAAAATGAGCAGTACTTC. Translated: CSGAQLAENEQYF.

A remark on this clonotype: A much more abundant neighbour one base away suggests this may be a read error. The chain couples TRBV4-3 to TRBJ1-6; D call uncertain. This CDR3 is 13 amino acids long. Germline V lookup: CDR1 LGHNA, CDR2 YSLEER. V was pared by 0 bases and J by 18 bases, with 15 bases between. CDR3: CASSQDYVRDPHF. CDR3 bases: TGCGCCAGCAGCCAAGATTACGTCCGCGACCCCCACTTT.

J is TRBJ2-7 and V is TRBV20-1; D is unclear. The CDR3 is 14 residues long. The germline V gene encodes CDR1 DFQATT and CDR2 SNEGSKA (reference sequence). The ends were cut back, 4 bases at V and 4 bases at J, with 17 bases in the middle. The CDR3 DNA sequence: TGCAGTGCTATAGACCGACTCTTGAATTACGAGCAGTACTTC. Translating gives CSAIDRLLNYEQYF.

This clonotype turned up a few times. CDR3: CSASRGTSGQETQYF. CDR3 nucleotide sequence: TGCAGTGCTAGCCGAGGGACTAGCGGCCAAGAGACCCAGTACTTC. The chain uses TRBV20-1 and TRBJ2-5; TRBD2 agrees at 11 bases. V shed 3 bases, J shed 1 base, and the junction held 4 bases outside the gene matches. The CDR3 consists of 15 residues. The germline CDR1 and CDR2 sequences are DFQATT and SNEGSKA (reference sequence).

J is TRBJ2-1 and V is TRBV4-2; a weak D match, TRBD1 (5 bases). The CDR3 is 15 residues long. V was trimmed by 0 bases and J by 5 bases, leaving 11 bases between them. Per the germline V gene, CDR1 is LGHNA and CDR2 is YNFKEQ. This chain's CDR3 is CASSQEEPRDNEQFF. Written as DNA, the CDR3 is TGTGCCAGCAGCCAAGAAGAACCCAGGGACAATGAGCAGTTCTTC.

The chain couples TRBV2 to TRBJ2-1; TRBD2 matches at 7 bases. Germline CDR1 is SNHLY and CDR2 is FYNNEI. The V segment lost 8 bases and the J segment 4 bases; nucleotides outside the gene matches: 14. This CDR3 has 16 amino acids. In DNA form, the CDR3 reads TGTGCCAGCGCGTACAGCGGGACCTCCTCATACAATGAGCAGTTCTTC. This sequence encodes CASAYSGTSSYNEQFF.

The gene calls are TRBV15 and TRBJ1-2; D possibly corresponds to TRBD1 (5 bases). V lost 1 base and J 2 bases, leaving 11 bases between the germline ends. The CDR3 consists of 15 residues. CDR1 is LNHNV, CDR2 YYDKDF, per germline (reference sequence). In DNA form, the CDR3 reads TGTGCCACCAGCAGAGTCGTTACAGGAAACTATGGCTACACCTTC. This codes for CATSRVVTGNYGYTF.

In its sample, this clonotype was seen a few times. This rearrangement joins TRBV20-1 to TRBJ2-2; possibly TRBD2 for D (5 bases). V was trimmed by 3 bases and J by 0 bases, leaving 8 bases between them. Germline CDR1 is DFQATT and CDR2 is SNEGSKA (reference sequence). This CDR3 spans 14 amino acids. CDR3: CSASQLANTGELFF. CDR3 sequence (DNA): TGCAGTGCTAGCCAACTAGCGAACACCGGGGAGCTGTTTTTT.

The chain carries TRBV7-2 and TRBJ2-3, with D tentatively TRBD2 (6 bases). V was clipped by 3 bases and J by 4 bases, with 14 bases between them. Germline CDR1 SGHTA, CDR2 FQGNSA. CDR3 length: 15 residues. This chain's CDR3 is CASSLAHPGADTQYF. The DNA for the CDR3 is TGTGCCAGCAGCTTGGCGCACCCGGGGGCAGATACGCAGTATTTT.

This clonotype has just a few counts. The chain uses TRBV4-3 and TRBJ2-1; tentatively, D is TRBD1 (5 bases). V shed 4 bases and J shed 6 bases, with 25 bases lying between them. Germline V CDR1 and CDR2: LGHNA, YSLEER. CDR3 length: 18 residues. The CDR3: CASSRVGLGQGPLNEQFF. CDR3 in DNA: TGCGCCAGCAGCCGGGTGGGCTTGGGCCAGGGTCCTCTCAATGAGCAGTTCTTC.

This clonotype was counted a few times. The chain has TRBV7-3 and TRBJ1-1, with 8 bases matching TRBD1. Per the germline V gene, CDR1 is SGHTA and CDR2 is FQGTGA. The CDR3 extends over 14 amino acids. V was pared by 3 bases and J by 6 bases, with 6 bases of the junction left unmatched. The CDR3 DNA reads TGTGCCAGCAGCTTGACTCGGACAGGGCCTGAAGCTTTCTTT. Residues: CASSLTRTGPEAFF.

The V and J genes are TRBV15 and TRBJ1-3, with D hard to call. Looked up from germline, CDR1 is LNHNV and CDR2 is YYDKDF (reference sequence). The V end lost 0 bases, the J end lost 0 bases, and 9 bases lay between the germline ends. This CDR3 comprises 16 residues. The CDR3 DNA is TGTGCCACCAGCAGAGAGGGGAGGTACTCTGGAAACACCATATATTTT. Residues: CATSREGRYSGNTIYF.

Details on this clonotype: This may stem from a read error, because a much larger clone lies one nucleotide away. The rearrangement links TRBV15 to TRBJ2-3; 12 bases are a match to TRBD2. The CDR3 covers 17 residues. Germline V gives CDR1 LNHNV, CDR2 YYDKDF (reference sequence). The CDR3 nucleotides read TGTGCCACCAGCAGTCGACGACTAGCGGGGGCGGCAGATAAGCAGTATTTT. Translated: CATSSRRLAGAADKQYF.

The chain is built from TRBV5-5 and TRBJ2-4; D ambiguous. The tail of the sequence fits TRBJ2-7 better, so the J call may be wrong. The CDR3 runs 15 residues. Germline CDR1 is SGHKS and CDR2 is YYEKEE (reference sequence). The chain's CDR3 is CASSLRPTPTYEQYF. CDR3 nucleotides: TGTGCCAGCAGCTTGAGGCCGACACCTACCTACGAGCAGTACTTC.

V is TRBV18 and J is TRBJ1-3, with D possibly TRBD1 on 5 matching bases. V was clipped by 5 bases and J by 3 bases, with 17 bases between them. CDR1 and CDR2 from the germline V gene are KGHSH and LQKENI. The CDR3 runs 16 residues. The CDR3 DNA reads as TGTGCCAGCTCATCTACTCCAGGGACGGGTGGAAACACCATATATTTT. Residues: CASSSTPGTGGNTIYF.

The sample holds many counts of this clonotype. The chain recombines TRBV4-1 with TRBJ2-1; 11 nucleotides align to TRBD2. Germline lookup yields CDR1 MGHRA and CDR2 YSYEKL. The CDR3 loop spans 20 amino acids. The junction had 14 bases not matched to a gene; V was cut back by 0 bases and J by 4 bases. CDR3 in amino acids: CASSQDSVILTSGVYNEQFF. For the CDR3, the DNA is TGCGCCAGCAGCCAAGATTCAGTCATTTTGACTAGCGGGGTTTACAATGAGCAGTTCTTC.

Regarding this clonotype: A read error may explain this, as a much larger clone is one base away. V gene TRBV27 combines with J gene TRBJ2-5; 8 bases fit TRBD2. CDR3 size: 14 residues. The germline gives CDR1 MNHEY, CDR2 SMNVEV (reference sequence). V shed 6 bases and J 4 bases; nucleotides not matched to a gene: 7. CDR3: CASRPGGAGETQYF. The CDR3 DNA reads TGTGCCAGCAGGCCCGGGGGGGCCGGAGAGACCCAGTACTTC.

In its sample, this clonotype was seen a few times. The V and J genes are TRBV7-6 and TRBJ1-2; D uncertain. Germline values: CDR1 SGHVS, CDR2 FNYEAQ. V gave up 1 base and J gave up 5 bases, with 11 bases separating them. The CDR3 runs 14 residues. The CDR3 DNA follows: TGTGCCAGCAGCTTAGACCCGGGAGGGTATGGCTACACCTTC. This encodes CASSLDPGGYGYTF.

Comment on this clonotype: This may be a read error, as it is one base from a much larger clone. The CDR3 DNA follows: TGCGCCAGCAGCCAAGTCAATGAGCATAACTATGGCTACACCTTC. This sequence encodes CASSQVNEHNYGYTF. The chain combines TRBV4-1 with TRBJ1-2; D gene unclear. The CDR3 contains 15 residues. The germline V gene has CDR1 MGHRA and CDR2 YSYEKL. V was trimmed by 1 base and J by 1 base, leaving 10 bases between them.

This clonotype was found many times. DNA of the CDR3: TGCGCCAGCAGCCCGAGTTTAGCGGGGGGGAATGAGCAGTTCTTC. This codes for CASSPSLAGGNEQFF. V and J are TRBV5-1 and TRBJ2-1, with 11 bases identical to TRBD2. Germline V lookup: CDR1 SGHRS, CDR2 YFSETQ. J was trimmed by 7 bases and V by 4 bases; bases with no gene match: 7. The CDR3 loop spans 15 amino acids.

This clonotype was found many times. The V gene is TRBV20-1, the J gene TRBJ2-5; the D is unclear. There are 12 residues in the CDR3. V was cut by 6 bases and J by 4 bases, with 12 bases left in between. The germline gives CDR1 DFQATT, CDR2 SNEGSKA (reference sequence). CDR3 sequence reads: CSAPLGLETQYF. In DNA, the CDR3 is TGCAGTGCCCCCCTGGGTCTAGAGACCCAGTACTTC.

This clonotype appeared once. The chain couples TRBV12-3 or TRBV12-4 to TRBJ1-3; no clear D gene. The CDR3 extends over 15 amino acids. Trimming stripped 8 bases from V and 0 bases from J, with 14 bases between. CDR3 DNA: TGTGCCAGCGTGCGGCGGATTCGCTCTGGAAACACCATATATTTT. Its protein is CASVRRIRSGNTIYF.

This clonotype was picked up many times. The chain joins TRBV6-2 or TRBV6-3 to TRBJ2-7, with no clear D. CDR1 and CDR2 (germline): MNHEY, SVGEGT. There are 12 residues in the CDR3. Trimming removed 6 bases from V and 2 bases from J, with 8 bases in between. The CDR3 DNA sequence: TGTGCCAGCAGCCTCTTACCCTACGAGCAGTACTTC. This gives the protein CASSLLPYEQYF.

The table lists this clonotype with many counts. V usage is TRBV11-1 and J usage is TRBJ2-1; TRBD1 is a possible D gene (5 bases). The CDR3 length is 13 residues. The V and J ends lost 5 bases and 4 bases respectively, with 9 bases between them. CDR1 is SGHAT, CDR2 FQDESV, per germline (reference sequence). For the CDR3, the DNA is TGTGCCAGCAGCGAAGACAGTTACAATGAGCAGTTCTTC. This sequence encodes CASSEDSYNEQFF.

The sample holds a few counts of this clonotype. The CDR3 loop reads CASSLDPGRNTGEQYF. The CDR3 DNA follows: TGTGCCAGCAGCTTAGATCCGGGACGGAACACGGGCGAGCAGTACTTC. The rearrangement joins TRBV11-2 to TRBJ2-7, with D perhaps assigned TRBD1 or TRBD2 (5 bases each). From germline, CDR1 is SGHAT and CDR2 FQNNGV. V was pared by 0 bases and J by 6 bases, with 18 bases between. The CDR3 spans 16 residues.

This chain uses TRBV5-5 with TRBJ1-1; 10 nucleotides line up with TRBD1. Trimming at V came to 0 bases and at J to 5 bases, leaving 7 bases not matched to a gene. The length of the CDR3 is 16 residues. CDR1 SGHKS and CDR2 YYEKEE come from the germline V gene (reference sequence). CDR3 amino acids: CASSLETGGFWTEAFF. In nucleotides, the CDR3 is TGTGCCAGCAGCTTGGAGACAGGGGGCTTCTGGACTGAAGCTTTCTTT.

This clonotype was recorded only once. Given a much more abundant clone one base away, this may be a read error. The genes are TRBV10-3 and TRBJ2-5; TRBD1 aligns across 9 bases. Per the germline V gene, CDR1 is ENHRY and CDR2 is SYGVKD. The CDR3 contains 14 residues. The CDR3 loop is CTINAGTGIETQYF. The CDR3 DNA sequence: TGTACCATCAATGCAGGGACAGGGATAGAGACCCAGTACTTC.

In this sample, this clonotype turned up a few times. This chain connects TRBV7-2 to TRBJ2-2, with no clear D. The CDR3 is 14 amino acids. Germline-derived CDR1 and CDR2 are SGHTA and FQGNSA. V lost 6 bases and J 1 base, leaving 9 bases between the germline ends. In nucleotides, the CDR3 is TGTGCCAGCAGTCCGGACCAGAACACCGGGGAGCTGTTTTTT. This encodes CASSPDQNTGELFF. Full variable domain (remainder filled in from reference TRBV7-2 and TRBJ2-2): GAGVSQSPSNKVTEKGKDVELRCDPISGHTALYWYRQSLGQGLEFLIYFQGNSAPDKSGLPSDRFSAERTGGSVSTLTIQRTQQEDSAVYLCASSPDQNTGELFFGEGSRLTVL.

This clonotype was observed a single time. CDR3 amino acids: CASSPEVTYGYTF. In DNA, the CDR3 is TGTGCCAGCAGCCCAGAAGTTACCTATGGCTACACCTTC. The chain is built from TRBV7-9 and TRBJ1-2; D not resolved. Germline lookup yields CDR1 SEHNR and CDR2 FQNEAQ (reference sequence). The V end lost 5 bases, the J end lost 4 bases, and 11 bases lay between the germline ends. There are 13 residues in the CDR3.